Listed below are T cell receptor beta chains from one sample, sequenced in a study of blood T cell repertoires in COVID-19. Some clones are missing from TCRdb's copy, which holds only in-frame ones; the method was immunoSEQ multiplex PCR. This sample has 150,000 to 200,000 clones, with roughly four fifths found just once. The sample consisted of peripheral blood. The receptor set was obtained from a human donor in a cohort sampled during active COVID-19. Each CDR3 is given with its conserved first and last residue. Each record gives: clone size, D gene, J gene, V gene, CDR3 DNA, CDR3 protein. The D gene is left open where the match is weak. A clone size is listed for some rows: how often the clone was seen (once, few, many), or a class if it is expanded.

. . TRBJ2-7 TRBV19 TGTGCCAGTAGTTCTCGACTCTCCTACGAGCAGTACTTC CASSSRLSYEQYF
. TRBD1 TRBJ1-1 TRBV18 TGTGCCAGCTCACCAGGCAGGGGGGTTGAGGGCACTGAAGCTTTCTTT CASSPGRGVEGTEAFF
. TRBD1 TRBJ1-1 TRBV5-1 TGCGCCAGCAGCTTACAGGGGGGCACTGAAGCTTTCTTT CASSLQGGTEAFF
. TRBD2 TRBJ2-7 TRBV10-3 TGTGCCATCAGTGACCCTGGACTAGCGCCTTCCTACGAGCAGTACTTC CAISDPGLAPSYEQYF
. . TRBJ2-7 TRBV10-1 TGCGCCAGCAGTGTAGGGGCGTCCTACGAGCAGTACTTC CASSVGASYEQYF
. TRBD1 TRBJ1-4 TRBV4-3 TGCGCCAGCAGCCAAGAGAGGGACAGGACAGGGAAACTGTTTTTT CASSQERDRTGKLFF
. TRBD1 TRBJ1-5 TRBV6-6 TGTGCCAGCAGTAGGCGGGACAGGGGCGCCAATCAGCCCCAGCATTTT CASSRRDRGANQPQHF
. . TRBJ1-3 TRBV6-5 TGTGCCAGCAGCGAGCTCACCTCTGGAAACACCATATATTTT CASSELTSGNTIYF
. . TRBJ1-2 TRBV7-2 TGTGCCAGCAGCTTGGAGGGGTTGCGCTATGGCTACACCTTC CASSLEGLRYGYTF
. TRBD1 TRBJ1-6 TRBV9 TGTGCCAGCAGCGACGAGGGACAGGGGGATTCACCCCTCCACTTT CASSDEGQGDSPLHF
. . TRBJ1-2 TRBV29-1 TGCAGCGTTGATCCGGGGGTCCGACCCGGTGGCTACACCTTC CSVDPGVRPGGYTF
. TRBD1 TRBJ1-5 TRBV7-9 TGTGCCAGCAGCTTAGGGGCAGGGGGCCGCAATCAGCCCCAGCATTTT CASSLGAGGRNQPQHF
. . TRBJ2-5 TRBV5-5 TGTGCCAGCAGCTTGCAGACTCAGTACCAAGAGACCCAGTACTTC CASSLQTQYQETQYF
. . TRBJ2-7 TRBV4-1 TGCGCCAGCAGCCAAGAGGGCGAAAGGTTCTACGAGCAGTACTTC CASSQEGERFYEQYF
. . TRBJ1-1 TRBV5-6 TGTGCCAGCAGCTTGGTAGACACTGAAGCTTTCTTT CASSLVDTEAFF
. TRBD1 TRBJ2-7 TRBV4-3 TGCGCCAGCAGCCAAGCACCGGGACAGCGAACCTACGAGCAGTACTTC CASSQAPGQRTYEQYF
. . TRBJ1-1 TRBV12-3/TRBV12-4 TGTGCCAGCAGCCGGGGGGGGCCCGTTCGGGCTTTCTTT CASSRGGPVRAFF
. . TRBJ2-7 TRBV7-2 TGTGCCAGCAGCCCAAATGGACAGGGAGGGGTCGGCGAGCAGTACTTC CASSPNGQGGVGEQYF
once . TRBJ1-1 TRBV4-2 TGTGCCAGCAGCCAAGATCGCACAGTGAACACTGAAGCTTTCTTT CASSQDRTVNTEAFF
once TRBD2 TRBJ2-7 TRBV7-2 TGTGCCAGCAGCTCCGGGACTAGCGGGGCGTCCTACGAGCAGTACTTC CASSSGTSGASYEQYF
. . TRBJ2-7 TRBV9 TGTGCCAGCAGCCCCCGACAAGTTCCCTACGAGCAGTACTTC CASSPRQVPYEQYF
. . TRBJ1-2 TRBV19 TGTGCCAGCCTGGATCAGGCTGGTCGGGGCTACACCTTC CASLDQAGRGYTF
. . TRBJ2-1 TRBV6-2/TRBV6-3 TGTGCCAGCAGTTTTACCCCGGGACACCAAAGCTCCTACAATGAGCAGTTCTTC CASSFTPGHQSSYNEQFF
. . TRBJ1-2 TRBV19 TGTGCCAGTAGTAAGCCCGGGGGGCAAAGGGGCTACACCTTC CASSKPGGQRGYTF
. . TRBJ2-7 TRBV18 TGTGCCAGCTCCCCAGGGGCTAGTCGCTACGAGCAGTACTTC CASSPGASRYEQYF
. TRBD2 TRBJ2-7 TRBV27 TGTGCCAGCAGTTCCCAGACTAGCGGCTCCTACGAGCAGTACTTC CASSSQTSGSYEQYF
. TRBD1 TRBJ1-5 TRBV5-6 TGTGCCAGCAGCCGGACAGGGGATCAGCCCCAGCATTTT CASSRTGDQPQHF
. . TRBJ1-5 TRBV10-1 TGCGCCAGCAGTGTGTGGGAGGGCAATCAGCCCCAGCATTTT CASSVWEGNQPQHF
few . TRBJ1-5 TRBV10-2 TGCGCCACCCGGTTGAGGATGGATCAGCCCCAGCATTTT CATRLRMDQPQHF
once . TRBJ2-5 TRBV7-9 TGTGCCAGCAGCCCGATAGAGGAGACCCAGTACTTC CASSPIEETQYF
. TRBD2 TRBJ2-7 TRBV6-5 TGTGCCAGCAGCCCAGCGGGGGGCCTACCCTACGAGCAGTACTTC CASSPAGGLPYEQYF
. TRBD1 TRBJ1-2 TRBV5-6 TGTGCCAGCAGCTACCCGGACAGGGCCACGGGTGGCTACACCTTC CASSYPDRATGGYTF
few TRBD1 TRBJ1-2 TRBV6-2/TRBV6-3 TGTGCCAGCAGTCCAGGGGGCTTGGGTGTCGGCTACACCTTC CASSPGGLGVGYTF
. . TRBJ2-3 TRBV5-1 TGCGCCAGCAGCTTGTGGGGCGGGACTAGCACAGATACGCAGTATTTT CASSLWGGTSTDTQYF
. TRBD1 TRBJ2-7 TRBV27 TGTGCCAGCAGTTTCGGGACAGGGATCGGCGAGCAGTACTTC CASSFGTGIGEQYF
few . TRBJ2-7 TRBV19 TGTGCCAGTAGTATAGATCGAAGAGGTTTCTCCTACGAGCAGTACTTC CASSIDRRGFSYEQYF
once TRBD1 TRBJ2-2 TRBV24-1 TGTGCCACCAGTGATGCCCTGGGACAGGGAAGGAACACCGGGGAGCTGTTTTTT CATSDALGQGRNTGELFF
. . TRBJ2-6 TRBV5-1 TGCGCCAGCGACGCGAAGGCTAGCACTGGGGCCAACGTCCTGACTTTC CASDAKASTGANVLTF
few . TRBJ2-7 TRBV19 TGTGCCAGTAGTTTACGGACAAGACCTGGGGAGCAGTACTTC CASSLRTRPGEQYF
. . TRBJ1-2 TRBV5-1 TGCGCCAGCAGCTTGAGCGATGGCTACACCTTC CASSLSDGYTF
. TRBD1 TRBJ1-3 TRBV5-1 TGCGCCAGCAGCCCTCAGGGGGCATCTGGAAACACCATATATTTT CASSPQGASGNTIYF
. . TRBJ1-5 TRBV6-2/TRBV6-3 TGTGCCAGCAGTCTTACAGGGAACAATCAGCCCCAGCATTTT CASSLTGNNQPQHF
. TRBD1 TRBJ2-1 TRBV5-5 TGTGCCAGCAGCTTGGAAGGACAGGGGGCTGGTGAGCAGTTCTTC CASSLEGQGAGEQFF
. TRBD1 TRBJ1-2 TRBV11-2 TGTGCCAGCAGCTTACCGGGACAGGGAAAAGAGCGGAACTATGGCTACACCTTC CASSLPGQGKERNYGYTF
once TRBD2 TRBJ2-2 TRBV7-9 TGTGCCAGCAGCTTTCCCGGGACTAGCGGGAACACCGGGGAGCTGTTTTTT CASSFPGTSGNTGELFF
. . TRBJ1-1 TRBV21-1 TGTGCCAGCAGCTCCCCCCAACAGGGTAAGCAGGCTGGGGCAATGAACACTGAAGCTTTCTTT CASSSPQQGKQAGAMNTEAFF
. . TRBJ1-2 TRBV5-4 TGTGCCAGCAGCCTACGGGGGGGAGGCGGCTACACCTTC CASSLRGGGGYTF
. TRBD1 TRBJ2-7 TRBV18 TGTGCCAGCTCACCACCCGGGACAGGGGGCTACTACGAGCAGTACTTC CASSPPGTGGYYEQYF
. . TRBJ1-2 TRBV6-4 TGTGCCAGCAGTGACTCGAGCTATGGCTACACCTTC CASSDSSYGYTF